Each of the 7 T cell receptor beta chains below was sequenced from the same sample in a study of regulatory T cells in long-lasting Graves disease. Time point noted: persistent/refractory GD, antithyroid drugs over 5 years with positive TRAb. PBMC-extracted RNA yielded the TCR library. The authors built TCR beta libraries using iRepertoire HTBI primers and Arm-PCR of CDR3 regions. TCRdb reprocessed the multiplex PCR reads via MiXCR and lists one record per CDR3 protein. Found here are roughly 300,000 distinct CDR3 sequences, around 19% of them singletons; the top ten hold approximately 31%. Sample: peripheral blood mononuclear cells (PBMCs), taken when the disease was refractory, from a patient treated with antithyroid drugs. These receptors all stem from a female donor with Graves disease.

There are many counts of this clonotype. V and J are TRBV30 and TRBJ2-2; D remains ambiguous. CDR1 is GTSNPN, CDR2 SVGIG, per germline (reference sequence). The CDR3 covers 14 residues. V was trimmed by 2 bases and J by 3 bases, leaving 10 bases between them. The CDR3 DNA sequence: TGTGCCTGGAGTCATTACGCTTACACCGGGGAGCTGTTTTTT. Protein product: CAWSHYAYTGELFF.

This clonotype has a handful of counts. DNA of the CDR3: TGCGCCAGCAGCCAAGATTTAGGTTTCAGTCGGGCAGCCTCCTATAATTCACCCCTCCACTTT. Translated: CASSQDLGFSRAASYNSPLHF. This chain uses TRBV4-3 with TRBJ1-6, with D uncertain. Germline V gives CDR1 LGHNA, CDR2 YSLEER. Trimming removed 0 bases at V and 0 bases at J, with 21 bases between. This CDR3 comprises 21 residues.

This clonotype was seen ten or more times. The chain links TRBV18 to TRBJ2-7, with 8 bases matching TRBD2. This CDR3 has 14 residues. CDR1 and CDR2 (germline): KGHSH, LQKENI. V lost 6 bases and J lost 2; bases outside the gene matches: 6. The CDR3 here is CASSPGRETYEQYF. The CDR3 DNA reads TGTGCCAGCTCCCCCGGGAGGGAGACCTACGAGCAGTACTTC.

In its sample, this clonotype was seen many times. V gene TRBV12-3 or TRBV12-4 combines with J gene TRBJ2-2; possible D gene TRBD2, 7 bases. The CDR3 spans 14 residues. V lost 7 bases, J lost 5 bases, and 14 bases lay in between. The CDR3 spells CASTLGGRTGELFF. DNA for the CDR3: TGTGCCAGCACCCTGGGGGGGCGGACCGGGGAGCTGTTTTTT.

The chain employs TRBV20-1 and TRBJ2-6, with D maybe TRBD1 (6 bases). Looked up from germline, CDR1 is DFQATT and CDR2 is SNEGSKA (reference sequence). Trimming stripped 1 base from V and 0 bases from J, with 10 bases between. The CDR3 runs to 16 residues. The CDR3 is CSARATGSSGANVLTF. The CDR3 DNA follows: TGCAGTGCTAGAGCTACAGGGAGCTCTGGGGCCAACGTCCTGACTTTC.

This clonotype appeared many times. The rearrangement joins TRBV5-1 to TRBJ2-7, with 10 nucleotides matching TRBD2. In germline, CDR1 is SGHRS, CDR2 YFSETQ. The CDR3 is 16 residues long. Trimming removed 0 bases from V and 0 bases from J; junction bases left unmatched: 3. CDR3 in amino acids: CASSLDPSGSSYEQYF. CDR3 coding DNA: TGCGCCAGCAGCTTGGATCCTAGCGGGAGCTCCTACGAGCAGTACTTC.

This clonotype was seen many times. J is TRBJ2-2 and V is TRBV3-1, with TRBD1 identical over 8 bases. Per the germline V gene, CDR1 is LGHDT and CDR2 is YNNKEL (reference sequence). This CDR3 spans 15 amino acids. The V and J ends lost 4 bases and 5 bases, in that order; junction bases with no gene match: 6. The DNA of the CDR3 is TGTGCCAGCAGCCGACCAGGGGGCAGGACCGGGGAGCTGTTTTTT. It specifies CASSRPGGRTGELFF.